These 11 T cell receptor beta chains share one sample of origin, sequenced in a study of blood T cell repertoires in COVID-19. Sequenced by immunoSEQ multiplex PCR; TCRdb stores in-frame clones only, minus some. The sample includes about 240,000 clones, about 90% of them seen just once. Sequenced input: peripheral blood. These receptors originate from a man between 25 and 39 years old with COVID-19, enrolled during active disease.

The chain has TRBV13 and TRBJ2-5; 15 bases line up with TRBD2. Trimming took 5 bases from V and 4 from J; bases not matched to a gene: 5. This CDR3 is 16 amino acids long. The germline CDR1 and CDR2 sequences are PRHDT and FYEKMQ (reference sequence). The CDR3 DNA reads as TGTGCCAGCAGCCCCGGACTAGCGGGGGGGTTAGAGACCCAGTACTTC. Amino acids: CASSPGLAGGLETQYF.

The chain combines TRBV5-1 with TRBJ2-5; D is perhaps TRBD2 (5 bases). There are 13 residues in the CDR3. CDR1 and CDR2 (germline): SGHRS, YFSETQ. Trimming removed 5 bases at V and 1 base at J, with 9 bases between. The CDR3 nucleotides read TGCGCCAGCAGGTCGGGATTCCAAGAGACCCAGTACTTC. Its protein is CASRSGFQETQYF.

V gene TRBV5-4 combines with J gene TRBJ2-3; 8 nucleotides match TRBD2. V lost 0 bases to trimming and J lost 0 bases; unmatched junction nucleotides: 3. The germline gives CDR1 SGHNT, CDR2 YYREEE (reference sequence). This CDR3 spans 16 amino acids. The CDR3: CASSLGGGTSTDTQYF. The CDR3 nucleotides read TGTGCCAGCAGCTTGGGCGGGGGGACTAGCACAGATACGCAGTATTTT.

The chain couples TRBV4-1 to TRBJ2-1; 7 nucleotides match TRBD1. CDR1 is MGHRA and CDR2 is YSYEKL in the germline V gene. Losses at the gene ends were 0 bases for V and 6 bases for J; bases not matched to a gene: 8. The CDR3 totals 16 residues. The CDR3 reads CASSQDLTGRSNEQFF. The DNA of the CDR3 is TGCGCCAGCAGCCAAGATCTGACAGGGAGATCCAATGAGCAGTTCTTC.

J is TRBJ1-1 and V is TRBV5-1; tentatively, D is TRBD1 (5 bases). CDR3 size: 13 residues. Per germline, CDR1 SGHRS and CDR2 YFSETQ. V was pared by 4 bases and J by 3 bases, with 10 bases between. CDR3 in DNA: TGCGCCAGCAGCGTGGAGGGGTACACTGAAGCTTTCTTT. Its protein is CASSVEGYTEAFF. The entire variable domain, with the rest obtained from reference TRBV5-1 and TRBJ1-1, is as follows: KAGVTQTPRYLIKTRGQQVTLSCSPISGHRSVSWYQQTPGQGLQFLFEYFSETQRNKGNFPGRFSGRQFSNSRSEMNVSTLELGDSALYLCASSVEGYTEAFFGQGTRLTVV.

The V call is TRBV5-1, the J call TRBJ2-7, with 9 bases fitting TRBD1. After removal of 4 bases from V and 6 bases from J, the junction contained 11 bases not matched to a gene. Germline V gives CDR1 SGHRS, CDR2 YFSETQ. The CDR3 contains 15 residues. For the CDR3, the DNA is TGCGCCAGCAGCGGGACCGGGACAGGGCTCGGCGAGCAGTACTTC. Its protein product is CASSGTGTGLGEQYF.

The gene calls are TRBV6-2 or TRBV6-3 and TRBJ1-2; a possible D gene is TRBD1 (6 bases). From germline, CDR1 is MNHEY and CDR2 SVGEGT. The V gene lost 4 bases and the J gene lost 4 bases, with 16 bases spanning the gap. This CDR3 comprises 15 residues. In nucleotides, the CDR3 is TGTGCCAGCAGTTCTCCGGGACACCTCGTCTATGGCTACACCTTC. Translated, it gives CASSSPGHLVYGYTF.

The V call is TRBV28, the J call TRBJ1-2, with TRBD1 as a possible D gene (5 bases). This CDR3 comprises 15 residues. Trimming pared 2 bases from V and 3 bases from J, leaving 13 bases between. Germline loops: CDR1 MDHEN, CDR2 SYDVKM. CDR3 residues: CASSLGAGMDYGYTF. CDR3 bases: TGTGCCAGCAGTTTAGGGGCAGGGATGGACTATGGCTACACCTTC.

The chain combines TRBV5-6 with TRBJ1-2; a weak D match, TRBD1 (5 bases). Deletions cut 1 base from V and 0 bases from J, with 10 bases between. Germline-derived CDR1 and CDR2 are SGHDT and YYEEEE. The CDR3 is 15 residues long. CDR3 in amino acids: CASSLLGGSNYGYTF. CDR3 coding DNA: TGTGCCAGCAGCTTGTTGGGGGGATCTAACTATGGCTACACCTTC.

The chain employs TRBV18 and TRBJ2-2, with a weak D call TRBD2 (6 bases). CDR1 is KGHSH and CDR2 is LQKENI in the germline V gene. Trimming stripped 0 bases from V and 3 bases from J, with 11 bases between. The CDR3 has 16 residues. This CDR3 is CASSPPTGVDTGELFF. Written as DNA, the CDR3 is TGTGCCAGCTCACCACCCACGGGGGTCGACACCGGGGAGCTGTTTTTT.

V usage is TRBV5-1 and J usage is TRBJ1-5; TRBD1 agrees at 7 bases. J was trimmed by 1 base and V by 0 bases; bases with no gene match: 16. Germline V gives CDR1 SGHRS, CDR2 YFSETQ. The CDR3 has 20 residues. The CDR3 nucleotides read TGCGCCAGCAGCTTGGAAGTGGGACAGAACCCGCTACGGAGCAATCAGCCCCAGCATTTT. It specifies CASSLEVGQNPLRSNQPQHF. Variable domain in full (rest from reference TRBV5-1 and TRBJ1-5): KAGVTQTPRYLIKTRGQQVTLSCSPISGHRSVSWYQQTPGQGLQFLFEYFSETQRNKGNFPGRFSGRQFSNSRSEMNVSTLELGDSALYLCASSLEVGQNPLRSNQPQHFGDGTRLSIL.